This T cell receptor beta chain came from a study of blood T cell repertoires in COVID-19. Study-wide context: The samples span acute and convalescent COVID-19 from the United States, Italy and Spain. PBMCs, B-cell-depleted T cells, or T cells were the source of the cDNA or gDNA that made up the material.

V was clipped by 6 bases and J by 3 bases; unmatched bases: 11. Looked up from germline, CDR1 is SGHTA and CDR2 is FQGNSA. The CDR3 contains 15 residues. In the original analysis: Amplification of reference gene primers provided the estimated nucleated cell counts. Method: immunoSEQ multiplex PCR; TCRdb's copy keeps in-frame clones and lacks some. Clonal size and the V and J genes are those of that table, whereas D and trimming came from the DNA. The data hold some 150,000 clones, with 82% observed a single time. Sequences were obtained from peripheral blood. The clonotype originates from a woman in her sixties or seventies with acute or convalescent COVID-19. V gene TRBV7-2 combines with J gene TRBJ2-7, with 7 bases fitting TRBD2. The CDR3 loop is CASRPSSGRYYEQYF. The CDR3 bases are TGTGCCAGCAGGCCTTCTAGCGGACGTTACTACGAGCAGTACTTC. The whole variable domain, remainder taken from reference TRBV7-2 and TRBJ2-7, is GAGVSQSPSNKVTEKGKDVELRCDPISGHTALYWYRQSLGQGLEFLIYFQGNSAPDKSGLPSDRFSAERTGGSVSTLTIQRTQQEDSAVYLCASRPSSGRYYEQYFGPGTRLTVT.